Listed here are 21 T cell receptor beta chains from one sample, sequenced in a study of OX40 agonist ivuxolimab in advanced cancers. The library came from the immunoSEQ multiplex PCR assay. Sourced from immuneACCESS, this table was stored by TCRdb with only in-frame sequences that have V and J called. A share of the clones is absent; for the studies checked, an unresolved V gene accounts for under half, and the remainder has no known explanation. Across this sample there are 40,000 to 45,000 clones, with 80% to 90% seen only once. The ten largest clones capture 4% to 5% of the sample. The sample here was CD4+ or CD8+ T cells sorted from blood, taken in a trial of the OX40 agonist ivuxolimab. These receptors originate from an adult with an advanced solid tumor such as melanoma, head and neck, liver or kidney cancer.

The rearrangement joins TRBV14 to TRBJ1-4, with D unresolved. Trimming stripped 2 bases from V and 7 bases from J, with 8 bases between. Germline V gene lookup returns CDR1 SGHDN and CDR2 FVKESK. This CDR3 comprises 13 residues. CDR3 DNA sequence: TGTGCCAGCAGCCAAAGCTGGGGTGAAAAACTGTTTTTT. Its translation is CASSQSWGEKLFF. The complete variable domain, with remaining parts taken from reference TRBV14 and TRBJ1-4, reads EAGVTQFPSHSVIEKGQTVTLRCDPISGHDNLYWYRRVMGKEIKFLLHFVKESKQDESGMPNNRFLAERTGGTYSTLKVQPAELEDSGVYFCASSQSWGEKLFFGSGTQLSVL.

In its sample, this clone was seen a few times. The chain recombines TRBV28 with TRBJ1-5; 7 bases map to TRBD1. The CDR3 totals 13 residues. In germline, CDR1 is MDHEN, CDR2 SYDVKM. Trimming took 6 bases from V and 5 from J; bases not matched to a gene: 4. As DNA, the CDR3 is TGTGCCAGCAGGTCACAGGGGCATCAGCCCCAGCATTTT. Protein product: CASRSQGHQPQHF.

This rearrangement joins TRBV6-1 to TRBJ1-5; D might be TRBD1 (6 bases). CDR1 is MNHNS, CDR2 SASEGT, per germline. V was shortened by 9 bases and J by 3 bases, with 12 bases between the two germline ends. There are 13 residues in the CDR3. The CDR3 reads CASSDSPNQPQHF. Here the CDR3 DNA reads TGTGCCAGTTCGGACAGCCCCAATCAGCCCCAGCATTTT.

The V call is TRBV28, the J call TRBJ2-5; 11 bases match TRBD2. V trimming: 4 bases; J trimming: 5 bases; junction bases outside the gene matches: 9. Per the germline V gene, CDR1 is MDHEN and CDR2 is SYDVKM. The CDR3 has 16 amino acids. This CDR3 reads CASSSLRLAGQETQYF. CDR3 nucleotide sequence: TGTGCCAGCAGTTCCCTTAGACTAGCGGGACAGGAGACCCAGTACTTC.

The CDR3 coding sequence is TGTGCCAGCAGTGTCTTACCCAATCAGCCCCAGCATTTT. It codes for CASSVLPNQPQHF. The chain employs TRBV27 and TRBJ1-5, with D unresolved. Trimming took 5 bases from V and 3 from J, leaving 8 bases between them. Germline assignment: CDR1 MNHEY and CDR2 SMNVEV (reference sequence). The CDR3 sequence is 13 residues long.

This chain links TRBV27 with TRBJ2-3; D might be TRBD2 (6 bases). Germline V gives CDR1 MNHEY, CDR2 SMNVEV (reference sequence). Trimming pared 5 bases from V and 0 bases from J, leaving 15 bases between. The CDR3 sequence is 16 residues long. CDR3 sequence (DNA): TGTGCCAGCAGTCCCGGGACTTCCACTAGCACAGATACGCAGTATTTT. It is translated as CASSPGTSTSTDTQYF.

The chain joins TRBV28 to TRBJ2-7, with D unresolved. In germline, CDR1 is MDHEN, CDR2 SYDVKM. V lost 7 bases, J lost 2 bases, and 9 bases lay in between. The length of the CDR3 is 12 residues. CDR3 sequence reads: CASNLFAYEQYF. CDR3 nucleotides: TGTGCCAGCAACCTATTCGCCTACGAGCAGTACTTC. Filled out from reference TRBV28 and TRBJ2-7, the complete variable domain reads DVKVTQSSRYLVKRTGEKVFLECVQDMDHENMFWYRQDPGLGLRLIYFSYDVKMKEKGDIPEGYSVSREKKERFSLILESASTNQTSMYLCASNLFAYEQYFGPGTRLTVT.

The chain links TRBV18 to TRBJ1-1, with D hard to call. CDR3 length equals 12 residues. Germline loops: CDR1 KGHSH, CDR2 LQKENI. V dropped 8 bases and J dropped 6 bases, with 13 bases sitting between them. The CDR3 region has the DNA TGTGCCAGCCAAACGACGGAGGCTGAAGCTTTCTTT. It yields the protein CASQTTEAEAFF.

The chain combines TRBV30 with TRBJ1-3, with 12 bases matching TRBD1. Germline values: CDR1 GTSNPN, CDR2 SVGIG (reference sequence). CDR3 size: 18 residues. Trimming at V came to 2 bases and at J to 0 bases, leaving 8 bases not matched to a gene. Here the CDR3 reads CAWSTGTGGLGSGNTIYF. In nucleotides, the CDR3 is TGTGCCTGGAGTACCGGGACAGGGGGCCTGGGCTCTGGAAACACCATATATTTT.

Here the CDR3 DNA reads TGTGCCAGCAGATTGCGCGGGAGGGATGAGCAGTTCTTC. Protein sequence: CASRLRGRDEQFF. V and J are TRBV14 and TRBJ2-1; 9 nucleotides line up with TRBD2. Germline CDR1 reads SGHDN; CDR2 reads FVKESK. V dropped 6 bases and J dropped 8; count of bases not matched to a gene: 5. This CDR3 region has 13 residues.

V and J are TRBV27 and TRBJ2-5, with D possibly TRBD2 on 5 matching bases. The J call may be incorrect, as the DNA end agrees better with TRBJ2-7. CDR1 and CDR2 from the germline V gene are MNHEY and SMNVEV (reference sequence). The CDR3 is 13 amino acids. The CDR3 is CASSKEARYEQYF. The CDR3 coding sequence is TGTGCCAGCAGTAAGGAGGCGAGGTACGAGCAGTACTTC.

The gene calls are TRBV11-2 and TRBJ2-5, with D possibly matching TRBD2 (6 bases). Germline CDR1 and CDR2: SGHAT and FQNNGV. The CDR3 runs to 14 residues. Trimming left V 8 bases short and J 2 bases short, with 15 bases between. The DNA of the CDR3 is TGTGCCAGCCGACAGTCGGGGGATCAAGAGACCCAGTACTTC. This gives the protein CASRQSGDQETQYF.

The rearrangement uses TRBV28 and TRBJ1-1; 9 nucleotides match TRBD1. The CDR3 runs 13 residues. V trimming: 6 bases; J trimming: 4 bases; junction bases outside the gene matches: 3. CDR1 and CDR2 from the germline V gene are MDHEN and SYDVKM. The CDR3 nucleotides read TGTGCCAGCAGGGGACAGGGTGCCACTGAAGCTTTCTTT. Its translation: CASRGQGATEAFF.

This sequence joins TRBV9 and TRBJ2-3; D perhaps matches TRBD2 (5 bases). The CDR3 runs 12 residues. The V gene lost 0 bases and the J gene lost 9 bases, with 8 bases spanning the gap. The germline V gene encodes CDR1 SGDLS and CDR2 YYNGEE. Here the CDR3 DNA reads TGTGCCAGCAGCGTAGAAGGACTCACGCAGTATTTT. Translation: CASSVEGLTQYF.

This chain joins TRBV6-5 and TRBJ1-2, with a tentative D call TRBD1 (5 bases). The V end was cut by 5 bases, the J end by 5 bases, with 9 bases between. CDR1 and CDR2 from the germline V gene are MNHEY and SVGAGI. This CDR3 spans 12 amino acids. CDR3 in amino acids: CASSKGSYGYTF. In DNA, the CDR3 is TGTGCCAGCAGTAAGGGGAGTTATGGCTACACCTTC.

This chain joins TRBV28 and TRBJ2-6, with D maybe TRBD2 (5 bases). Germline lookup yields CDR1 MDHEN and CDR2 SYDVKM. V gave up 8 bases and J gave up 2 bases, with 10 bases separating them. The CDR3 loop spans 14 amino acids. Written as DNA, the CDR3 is TGTGCCAGCTCGAGGGAGACTGGGGCCAACGTCCTGACTTTC. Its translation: CASSRETGANVLTF.

CDR3 in DNA: TGTGCCTGGAGTCCTTCGAATAATTCACCCCTCCACTTT. Its protein product is CAWSPSNNSPLHF. The rearrangement uses TRBV30 and TRBJ1-6; D is uncertain. The germline V gene encodes CDR1 GTSNPN and CDR2 SVGIG (reference sequence). CDR3 size: 13 residues. Trimming stripped 2 bases from V and 5 bases from J, with 7 bases between.

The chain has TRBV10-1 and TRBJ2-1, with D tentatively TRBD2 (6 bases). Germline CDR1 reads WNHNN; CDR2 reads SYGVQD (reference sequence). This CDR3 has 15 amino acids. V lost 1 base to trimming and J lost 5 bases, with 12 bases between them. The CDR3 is CASSEYSTRDNEQFF. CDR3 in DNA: TGCGCCAGCAGTGAGTACTCGACTAGGGACAATGAGCAGTTCTTC.

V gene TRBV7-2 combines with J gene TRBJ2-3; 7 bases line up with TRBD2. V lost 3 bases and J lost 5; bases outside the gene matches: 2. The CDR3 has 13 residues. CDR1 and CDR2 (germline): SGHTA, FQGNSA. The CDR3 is CASSFAGEDTQYF. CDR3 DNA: TGTGCCAGCAGCTTTGCGGGGGAAGATACGCAGTATTTT.

The CDR3 DNA is TGTGCCAGCAGCGAACCGGGGGGCCGCCCAGATACGCAGTATTTT. Residues: CASSEPGGRPDTQYF. This chain links TRBV7-2 with TRBJ2-3; D may be TRBD2 (7 bases). The germline gives CDR1 SGHTA, CDR2 FQGNSA. The CDR3 runs 15 residues. The ends were cut back, 5 bases at V and 4 bases at J, with 16 bases in the middle.

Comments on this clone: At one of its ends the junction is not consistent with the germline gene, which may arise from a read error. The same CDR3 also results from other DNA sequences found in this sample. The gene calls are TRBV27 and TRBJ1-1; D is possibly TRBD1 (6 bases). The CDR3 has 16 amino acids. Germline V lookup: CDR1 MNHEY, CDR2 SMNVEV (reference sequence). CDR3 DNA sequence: TGCGCCAGCAGTTTATACGCGAGGGGGGGCAGAACTGAAGCTTTCTTT. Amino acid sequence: CASSLYARGGRTEAFF.